Below are 22 T cell receptor beta chains sequenced from a single sample in a study of tumor and adjacent non-tumor tissue in lung cancer. TCRbeta libraries were built with three rounds of nested PCR, modified from ARM-PCR. TCRdb recomputed calls from the multiplex PCR reads with MiXCR, one row per CDR3 protein. The sample lists fewer than 130,000 distinct CDR3 sequences; approximately 87% were seen once. No cell sorting was done before RNA was extracted from the tissue. Sequences were obtained from lung tumor tissue. Receptors were obtained from a man in his 70s with non-small cell lung cancer.

CDR3 in amino acids: CATGGTAGKLFF. In nucleotides, the CDR3 is TGTGCCACCGGAGGGACAGCAGGAAAACTGTTTTTT. This chain uses TRBV12-3 or TRBV12-4 with TRBJ1-4; TRBD1 agrees at 7 bases. V lost 10 bases to trimming and J lost 10 bases; unmatched junction nucleotides: 9. The CDR3 spans 12 residues.

Details on this clonotype: The conserved phenylalanine or tryptophan normally closing the CDR3 is absent here, so this likely arose from a read error. This chain links TRBV11-3 with TRBJ1-1; no firm D call. The germline gives CDR1 SGHNT, CDR2 YENEEA. Trimming took 6 bases from V and 4 from J, leaving 12 bases between them. This CDR3 spans 13 amino acids. The CDR3 spells CASRFRRITEAFC. The CDR3 DNA follows: TGTGCCAGCAGGTTTAGGAGGATCACTGAAGCTTTCTGT.

V usage is TRBV10-3 and J usage is TRBJ1-1, with D possibly TRBD1 on 6 matching bases. There are 15 residues in the CDR3. V lost 2 bases and J lost 4, with 14 bases in between. CDR1 is ENHRY and CDR2 is SYGVKD in the germline V gene. The CDR3 loop is CAISEARGQATEAFF. The CDR3 DNA reads as TGTGCCATCAGTGAGGCTCGGGGGCAGGCCACTGAAGCTTTCTTT.

As to this clonotype: The junction differs from germline at one of its ends, possibly a read error. For the CDR3, the DNA is TGTGTCAGCAGTCTGGGACTAGGCAATATCAATGAGCAGTTCTTC. Amino acid sequence: CVSSLGLGNINEQFF. The genes are TRBV6-2 or TRBV6-3 and TRBJ2-1; 8 positions agree with TRBD2. Germline CDR1 is MNHEY and CDR2 is SVGEGT. CDR3 size: 15 residues.

On this clonotype itself: A much larger clone lies one base from this, so it may be a read error. The rearrangement uses TRBV28 and TRBJ2-1; D is unclear. CDR3 length: 16 residues. CDR1 is MDHEN and CDR2 is SYDVKM in the germline V gene. Written as DNA, the CDR3 is TGTGCCGGCAGCCCCTTTCGAGGATCCTCCTACAATGAGCAGTTCTTC. It is translated as CAGSPFRGSSYNEQFF.

Details on this clonotype: The junction departs from germline at one end; a sequencing error may be responsible. V gene TRBV11-2 combines with J gene TRBJ2-7; TRBD2 is a possible D gene (6 bases). From germline, CDR1 is SGHAT and CDR2 FQNNGV. The CDR3 covers 15 residues. DNA of the CDR3: TGTGCCAGCAGCCCGTACTCCGGGAGAACCTACGAGCATTATTTC. Amino acids: CASSPYSGRTYEHYF.

Comment on this clonotype: One end of the junction fails to match germline, which may point to a read error. V and J are TRBV4-1 and TRBJ2-2; 10 bases are a match to TRBD1. CDR1 and CDR2 from the germline V gene are MGHRA and YSYEKL. CDR3 size: 17 residues. In DNA, the CDR3 is TGCGCCAGCAGCCAAGGCCGGGACAGGGGTTACAGCTGGGAGCTGTTATTT. As protein: CASSQGRDRGYSWELLF.

Comment on this clonotype: Mismatch with germline at one junction end may stem from a read error. This chain joins TRBV29-1 and TRBJ2-5, with D possibly being TRBD1 (6 bases). Per the germline V gene, CDR1 is SQVTM and CDR2 is ANQGSEA. The CDR3 loop spans 16 amino acids. The CDR3 reads CSAQPYLLTGQESQYF. CDR3 sequence (DNA): TGCAGCGCCCAGCCCTACCTCCTGACAGGTCAAGAGAGCCAGTACTTC.

This clonotype was recorded at least ten times. Given a much more abundant clone one base away, this may be a read error. The V gene is TRBV6-2 or TRBV6-3, the J gene TRBJ2-1, with 7 nucleotides matching TRBD1. The CDR3 is 16 amino acids. CDR1 is MNHEY, CDR2 SVGEGT, per germline. CDR3 sequence reads: CASSYQIGQEYNEQLF. The CDR3 nucleotides read TGTGCCAGCAGTTACCAAATCGGACAGGAATACAATGAGCAGCTCTTC.

Regarding this clonotype: The CDR3 does not close with the conserved phenylalanine or tryptophan, likely indicating a read error. V and J are TRBV11-2 and TRBJ2-6; 11 nucleotides line up with TRBD1. This CDR3 comprises 18 residues. Germline CDR1 is SGHAT and CDR2 is FQNNGV. This chain's CDR3 is CASSPGTGGSRGANVLTS. CDR3 nucleotides: TGTGCCAGCAGCCCCGGGACAGGGGGTTCTCGTGGGGCCAACGTACTGACTTCC.

In the case of this clonotype: A read error is possible here, since a much larger clone lies one base away. The chain has TRBV30 and TRBJ2-7, with D hard to call. The CDR3 is made up of 11 amino acids. Germline CDR1 GTSNPN, CDR2 SVGIG (reference sequence). This chain's CDR3 is CACSVSYEQYF. The CDR3 bases are TGTGCCTGTAGTGTCTCCTACGAGCAGTACTTC.

About this clonotype itself: One junction end does not reproduce the germline sequence, and a read error may be involved. J is TRBJ2-1 and V is TRBV4-3, with 8 bases aligning to TRBD2. Germline assignment: CDR1 LGHNA and CDR2 YSLEER. The CDR3 is 17 amino acids. The DNA of the CDR3 is TGCGCCAGCAGGCAAGTTTGGCTAGCGGGCCCCTACAATGAGCAGTTCTTC. Amino acid sequence: CASRQVWLAGPYNEQFF.

Comments on this clonotype: Relative to the germline gene, one junction end is altered; a read error may explain this. The chain recombines TRBV6-2 or TRBV6-3 with TRBJ2-7, with 8 positions matching TRBD1. Germline V gene lookup returns CDR1 MNHEY and CDR2 SVGEGT. The CDR3 runs 15 residues. In DNA form, the CDR3 reads TGTGCCAACAGGAGAACGACAGGGGCGGCCTACAAGCAGTACTTC. It specifies CANRRTTGAAYKQYF.

Comments on this clonotype: Given a much more abundant clone one base away, this may be a read error. The chain carries TRBV28 and TRBJ1-2; tentative D call: TRBD1 (5 bases). Germline V lookup: CDR1 MDHEN, CDR2 SYDVKM. The CDR3 is 13 residues long. V lost 5 bases and J 1 base, leaving 8 bases between the germline ends. DNA of the CDR3: TGTGCCAGCAGTCCGGGGGATAACTATGGCTACACCTTC. Protein product: CASSPGDNYGYTF.

This clonotype appeared a few times. A much more abundant neighbour one base away suggests this may be a read error. The genes are TRBV20-1 and TRBJ2-2, with 13 bases fitting TRBD2. Looked up from germline, CDR1 is DFQATT and CDR2 is SNEGSKA (reference sequence). This CDR3 is built from 18 residues. The CDR3 region has the DNA TGCAGTGCTAGCACCCCCGGACTAGCGGGAGATTGGACCGGGGCGCTGTTTTTT. Amino acid sequence: CSASTPGLAGDWTGALFF.

The J gene is TRBJ1-5, the V gene TRBV29-1; TRBD1 aligns across 8 bases. V shed 4 bases and J 11 bases; nucleotides not matched to a gene: 7. CDR1 is SQVTM, CDR2 ANQGSEA, per germline. This CDR3 is 12 amino acids long. This CDR3 is CSVGQGMVSQHF. CDR3 nucleotide sequence: TGCAGCGTTGGACAGGGGATGGTGTCCCAGCATTTT.

Turning to this clonotype: One end of the junction is discordant with germline, which a read error may explain. The chain uses TRBV5-4 and TRBJ1-2; no definite D call. CDR1 and CDR2 from the germline V gene are SGHNT and YYREEE (reference sequence). CDR3 length equals 13 residues. The DNA of the CDR3 is TGTACCTGCAGCTTGGACGTTAACTATGACTACACCTTC. Translating it yields CTCSLDVNYDYTF.

The chain joins TRBV11-2 to TRBJ2-1, with D tentatively TRBD2 (5 bases). CDR1 and CDR2 from the germline V gene are SGHAT and FQNNGV. CDR3 length: 18 residues. V was shortened by 2 bases and J by 2 bases, with 19 bases between the two germline ends. The CDR3 DNA follows: TGTGCCAGCAGCTTACATGTGCGGGTCTGTGCCACCTACAATGAGCAGTTCTTC. Translation: CASSLHVRVCATYNEQFF.

This clonotype was counted once. The chain combines TRBV4-2 with TRBJ1-2; D remains unclear. The CDR3 has 14 amino acids. The germline gives CDR1 LGHNA, CDR2 YNFKEQ. Here the CDR3 reads CRSSQDGTNYGYTF. CDR3 nucleotide sequence: TGTCGCAGCAGCCAAGACGGTACTAACTATGGCTACACCTTC.

With respect to this clonotype: Germline and junction disagree at one end, which may indicate a read error. The DNA of the CDR3 is TGTACCAGCAGTCTTGTGTGGGGTGCCGAAACTTTCTTT. As protein: CTSSLVWGAETFF. The rearrangement joins TRBV12-3 or TRBV12-4 to TRBJ1-1, with D unclear. The CDR3 has 13 amino acids.

About this clonotype: One base away lies a much larger clone, so this may be a sequencing read error. This sequence joins TRBV28 and TRBJ2-1; TRBD2 aligns across 7 bases. This CDR3 contains 13 residues. Germline lookup yields CDR1 MDHEN and CDR2 SYDVKM. Unmatched junction bases numbered 9, after V lost 7 bases and J lost 9 bases. Written as DNA, the CDR3 is TGTGCCAGCACTCCTAGGACTAGGAGTGAGCAGTTCTTC. Its protein product is CASTPRTRSEQFF.

A note on this clonotype: At one end, the junction sequence differs from germline, possibly due to a read error. The V call is TRBV5-1, the J call TRBJ2-7, with 11 bases fitting TRBD1. The CDR3 totals 14 residues. Germline values: CDR1 SGHRS, CDR2 YFSETQ. Here the CDR3 DNA reads TGCGGCAGCAGCATGGGACAGGGGGCCTACGAGCAGTACTTC. Translated: CGSSMGQGAYEQYF.